One sample yielded the 11 T cell receptor beta chains listed below, sequenced in a study of shared T cell receptors in the human thymus. Produced via immunoSEQ multiplex PCR; TCRdb's table is partial and in-frame only. Altogether tens of thousands of clones are present, roughly 95% being singletons, with the ten largest covering 0.03% to 0.04%. Sequencing used thymocytes. The receptors derive from a human donor.

The rearrangement joins TRBV7-3 to TRBJ2-1; 8 nucleotides align to TRBD2. CDR1 and CDR2 from the germline V gene are SGHTA and FQGTGA. This CDR3 spans 15 amino acids. V was pared by 2 bases and J by 7 bases, with 7 bases of the junction left unmatched. The CDR3 loop reads CASSLCGGGWNEQFF. The CDR3 DNA follows: TGTGCCAGCAGCTTATGCGGCGGGGGGTGGAATGAGCAGTTCTTC.

This chain uses TRBV7-2 with TRBJ1-5; 9 nucleotides align to TRBD1. V shed 5 bases, J shed 5 bases, and the junction held 13 bases outside the gene matches. Germline V gene lookup returns CDR1 SGHTA and CDR2 FQGNSA. The CDR3 extends over 17 amino acids. The CDR3 loop is CASSPKPGTGWHQPQHF. CDR3 bases: TGTGCCAGCAGCCCCAAGCCCGGGACAGGGTGGCATCAGCCCCAGCATTTT.

The CDR3 nucleotides are TGTGCCAGCAGTTCGAACGGCATGAACACTGAAGCTTTCTTT. Translating it yields CASSSNGMNTEAFF. This chain connects TRBV27 to TRBJ1-1; D unresolved. The CDR3 runs to 14 residues. V lost 4 bases and J lost 0, with 9 bases in between. Germline V gene data show CDR1 as MNHEY and CDR2 as SMNVEV (reference sequence).

The chain links TRBV11-2 to TRBJ2-1; D not resolved. This CDR3 region has 12 residues. With 6 bases removed from V and 9 bases from J, the gap between germline ends came to 12 bases. Looked up from germline, CDR1 is SGHAT and CDR2 is FQNNGV. In nucleotides, the CDR3 is TGTGCCAGCAGACCCCAGCTGCCTGAGCAGTTCTTC. Amino acids: CASRPQLPEQFF. The variable domain in full, with the rest retrieved from reference TRBV11-2 and TRBJ2-1, is EAGVAQSPRYKIIEKRQSVAFWCNPISGHATLYWYQQILGQGPKLLIQFQNNGVVDDSQLPKDRFSAERLKGVDSTLKIQPAKLEDSAVYLCASRPQLPEQFFGPGTRLTVL.

V gene TRBV7-9 combines with J gene TRBJ1-1; D not resolved. With 4 bases removed from V and 0 bases from J, the gap between germline ends came to 12 bases. CDR1 is SEHNR, CDR2 FQNEAQ, per germline (reference sequence). This CDR3 is built from 15 residues. CDR3 nucleotide sequence: TGTGCCAGCAGCTATGGGGTCTCCATGAACACTGAAGCTTTCTTT. Protein: CASSYGVSMNTEAFF.

This chain uses TRBV5-1 with TRBJ2-3, with TRBD2 matching 8 bases. This CDR3 spans 16 amino acids. The trim removed 1 base at V and 6 bases at J, leaving 10 bases unmatched. Per germline, CDR1 SGHRS and CDR2 YFSETQ. The CDR3 nucleotides read TGCGCCAGCAGCTTGTCGGCCCCCCGCGGGGGGGATACGCAGTATTTT. Translated, it gives CASSLSAPRGGDTQYF.

The chain is built from TRBV12-5 and TRBJ2-1; D possibly matches TRBD1 or TRBD2 (7 bases each). The CDR3 is 18 amino acids. Germline loops: CDR1 LGHNT, CDR2 FRNRAP. CDR3 amino acids: CAQQKTGTKGSSYNEQFF. CDR3 nucleotides: TGTGCCCAACAAAAGACAGGGACTAAAGGGAGCTCCTACAATGAGCAGTTCTTC. Together with reference TRBV12-5 and TRBJ2-1, the CDR3 gives the full variable domain: DARVTQTPRHKVTEMGQEVTMRCQPILGHNTVFWYRQTMMQGLELLAYFRNRAPLDDSGMPKDRFSAEMPDATLATLKIQPSEPRDSAVYFCAQQKTGTKGSSYNEQFFGPGTRLTVL.

The chain joins TRBV2 to TRBJ2-3; TRBD2 aligns across 9 bases. The CDR3 length is 18 residues. The junction had 22 bases not matched to a gene; V was cut back by 9 bases and J by 6 bases. Germline CDR1 reads SNHLY; CDR2 reads FYNNEI. CDR3 amino acids: CASTDSHALAGKWDTQYF. The CDR3 coding sequence is TGTGCCAGTACCGACTCCCATGCTCTAGCGGGGAAGTGGGATACGCAGTATTTT.

V gene TRBV10-3 combines with J gene TRBJ2-2, with D unresolved. The length of the CDR3 is 14 residues. V was trimmed by 0 bases and J by 1 base, leaving 3 bases between them. CDR1 and CDR2 from the germline V gene are ENHRY and SYGVKD. The CDR3 DNA reads as TGTGCCATCAGTGAGTCGTGGAACACCGGGGAGCTGTTTTTT. Encoded protein: CAISESWNTGELFF.

The chain couples TRBV19 to TRBJ1-2; the D is unclear. With 4 bases removed from V and 8 bases from J, the gap between germline ends came to 11 bases. The CDR3 consists of 12 residues. The germline V gene has CDR1 LNHDA and CDR2 SQIVND (reference sequence). CDR3 nucleotide sequence: TGTGCCAGTAGTAAGGTGCTAGGAGGCTACACCTTC. It encodes CASSKVLGGYTF. The full variable domain, with the rest looked up from reference TRBV19 and TRBJ1-2, is DGGITQSPKYLFRKEGQNVTLSCEQNLNHDAMYWYRQDPGQGLRLIYYSQIVNDFQKGDIAEGYSVSREKKESFPLTVTSAQKNPTAFYLCASSKVLGGYTFGSGTRLTVV.

The chain couples TRBV19 to TRBJ2-3; D is possibly TRBD1 (6 bases). Germline-derived CDR1 and CDR2 are LNHDA and SQIVND (reference sequence). CDR3 length: 14 residues. Deletions cut 9 bases from V and 0 bases from J, with 13 bases between. CDR3 loop: CASQTGTSTDTQYF. CDR3 in DNA: TGTGCCAGCCAGACAGGTACTAGCACAGATACGCAGTATTTT.